This T cell receptor beta chain stems from a study of identifying expanded T cells in peripheral blood. General observations from the study: Differentially abundant clones: around 1.2 between replicates, around 17 at around 15 days, around 19 at four. Two-week clone count variance significantly increased as total template count grew.

V gave up 3 bases and J gave up 7 bases; unmatched junction bases: 13. Looked up from germline, CDR1 is SQVTM and CDR2 is ANQGSEA. There are 16 residues in the CDR3. Here immunoSEQ multiplex PCR was the method, and the copy in TCRdb shows in-frame clones only, minus some. The sample contains about 78,000 clones, almost 85% of which appear only once. Points on this clone: Its antigen is currently unknown.

No infections or other immune events were documented during collection. Specimen: blood. The V call is TRBV29-1, the J call TRBJ2-2; 8 nucleotides line up with TRBD1. The receptor was isolated from a person aged 18 to 75 in good health. The CDR3 DNA reads TGCAGCGTTGATTTGGACAGGGCGGGATTGCGCGGGGAGCTGTTTTTT. This encodes CSVDLDRAGLRGELFF.